This T cell receptor beta chain was captured in a study of identical twins. General study results and limits: With beta out-of-frame sequences, excess sharing by twins was weaker.

As for this clonotype: No antigen is known for it.

The CDR3 has 14 residues. From germline, CDR1 is SGHVS and CDR2 FNYEAQ. V trimming: 1 base; J trimming: 4 bases; junction bases outside the gene matches: 2. TCRdb redid the calling of the 5' RACE reads with MiXCR, one entry per CDR3 protein. The data show about 890,000 distinct CDR3 sequences, approximately 13% seen once. These same records also appear under a second study, on yellow fever vaccine responses in identical twins.

Material for sequencing was PBMCs. This receptor was identified in a woman aged 18-29 years in good health. The rearrangement uses TRBV7-6 and TRBJ2-5; 8 bases align to TRBD1. In nucleotides, the CDR3 is TGTGCCAGCAGCTTAGTGACAGGGGCAGAGACCCAGTACTTC. It encodes CASSLVTGAETQYF.